This T cell receptor beta chain was sequenced during a study of blood T cells in healthy people across ages. On this clonotype: Its antigen is still unknown.

Primed by a sample-barcoded 5' primer and a J-beta primer mix, a second PCR proceeded for about 7 to 11 cycles. The authors tagged each cDNA molecule using a template-switch adaptor with 12 random nucleotides. TCRdb redid the calling of the 5' RACE reads with MiXCR, one entry per CDR3 protein. Found here are around 400,000 distinct CDR3 sequences, approximately 47% of them singletons; the top ten hold 45% to 55%. Broader study findings: Because donor CMV status was unknown, expanded clonotype changes were possibly confounded.

V was shortened by 5 bases and J by 0 bases, with 11 bases between the two germline ends. The germline gives CDR1 SGHVS, CDR2 FNYEAQ. The CDR3 is 14 amino acids. Sequenced: blood. This sequence joins TRBV7-6 and TRBJ2-7; perhaps D is TRBD1 or TRBD2 (5 bases each). This receptor was identified in a man between 60 and 75 years old in good health. This CDR3 is CASSPRDASYEQYF. For the CDR3, the DNA is TGTGCCAGCAGCCCCCGGGACGCCTCCTACGAGCAGTACTTC.